This T cell receptor beta chain was sequenced during a study of blood T cell repertoires in COVID-19. Background on the study: PBMCs, B-cell-depleted T cells, or T cells were the source of the cDNA or gDNA that made up the material.

The V gene end was trimmed by 2 bases and the J gene end by 7 bases; junction bases not matched to a gene: 0. The CDR3 totals 13 residues. From germline, CDR1 is SNHLY and CDR2 FYNNEI. Per the authors' pipeline: Nucleated cell number was recorded as an estimate derived from reference gene primer amplification. Repertoires were generated with immunoSEQ multiplex PCR, while TCRdb's copy carries only in-frame clones and drops some. The D gene and trimming were derived from the DNA, and the V and J assignments and clone size from that table. The table lists more than 80,000 clones, roughly 80% of them singletons, with less than 20% in the top ten.

Sample: peripheral blood. The clonotype originates from a human donor in a cohort sampled during active COVID-19. J is TRBJ2-5 and V is TRBV2; 11 bases are shared with TRBD2. The CDR3 here is CASSELAGGTQYF. CDR3 DNA sequence: TGTGCCAGCAGTGAACTAGCGGGAGGGACCCAGTACTTC.